This TCR beta chain was obtained from a study of response to subunit inactivated influenza vaccine. Per the germline V gene, CDR1 is SGHTS and CDR2 is YDEGEE. The CDR3 consists of 11 residues. Study results and caveats: Authors suggested that a seasonal influenza vaccination recruits few new T cells each time.

As regards this clonotype: Its antigen is still unknown. A read error may account for a junction end that differs from germline.

TCRdb reanalysed the RT-PCR reads using MiXCR and keeps one entry per CDR3 protein. The sample yields about 700,000 distinct CDR3 sequences, approximately 15% seen once. This rearrangement joins TRBV5-8 to TRBJ2-1; D remains unclear. This clonotype originated in a man aged 50 to 59 who received an inactivated influenza vaccine. The sequencing here drew on PBMCs from blood, taken 11 to 12 days after vaccination. Here the CDR3 DNA reads TGTGCCAGCAGCTTGGAGCTACCAAAGATCTTC. It codes for CASSLELPKIF.